These 21 T cell receptor beta chains were sequenced from one sample in a study of Graves' ophthalmopathy and Graves' hyperthyroidism. As the template, RNA transcripts were used to amplify TCR beta CDR3 regions. HTBI-primed RT-PCR formed the first round, and a multiplex PCR formed the second. TCRdb re-called the multiplex PCR reads with MiXCR, one entry per CDR3 protein. The profile shows about 620,000 distinct CDR3 sequences, about a fifth of them singletons. The sequenced sample was peripheral blood. These receptors all come from a woman between 18 and 29 years old with stable Graves' hyperthyroidism. Some clones in this sample may be carry-over from other donors' samples.

This clonotype has a count of ten or more. The chain joins TRBV6-1 to TRBJ2-4; D is undetermined. The CDR3 spans 15 residues. Trimming stripped 6 bases from V and 0 bases from J, with 12 bases between. Per germline, CDR1 MNHNS and CDR2 SASEGT. Written as DNA, the CDR3 is TGTGCCAGCAGGAGAGATAGGGTAGCCAAAAACATTCAGTACTTC. Amino acids: CASRRDRVAKNIQYF.

This clonotype was counted many times. The chain links TRBV13 to TRBJ2-5; tentatively, D is TRBD2 (7 bases). Looked up from germline, CDR1 is PRHDT and CDR2 is FYEKMQ (reference sequence). Deletions cut 5 bases from V and 1 base from J, with 14 bases between. This CDR3 contains 15 residues. The CDR3 nucleotides are TGTGCCAGCAGCCCCGCAAGGGGGGGCCAAGAGACCCAGTACTTC. Encoded protein: CASSPARGGQETQYF.

This clonotype was observed at least ten times. This chain links TRBV12-3 or TRBV12-4 with TRBJ1-2; D might be TRBD1 (5 bases). The CDR3 has 14 residues. The V end was cut by 10 bases, the J end by 8 bases, with 23 bases between. The CDR3 sequence is CATTPGGSFAGYTF. CDR3 DNA: TGTGCCACCACCCCCGGGGGATCTTTTGCCGGCTACACCTTC.

The rearrangement links TRBV12-3 or TRBV12-4 to TRBJ2-6; D is perhaps TRBD1 or TRBD2 (5 bases each). This CDR3 has 16 residues. V was clipped by 8 bases and J by 0 bases, with 14 bases between them. CDR3 amino acids: CASWGTSGSGANVLTF. The CDR3 DNA is TGTGCCAGCTGGGGGACGTCTGGCTCTGGGGCCAACGTCCTGACTTTC.

This clonotype was counted only a few times. The J gene is TRBJ1-2, the V gene TRBV6-1; a possible D gene is TRBD1 (5 bases). CDR3 length: 16 amino acids. Germline-derived CDR1 and CDR2 are MNHNS and SASEGT. The V gene lost 7 bases and the J gene lost 3 bases, with 21 bases spanning the gap. CDR3 DNA sequence: TGTGCCAGCACGACCGAGCGCAGGACATTCGACTATGGCTACACCTTC. Amino acids: CASTTERRTFDYGYTF.

This clonotype was found many times. This chain connects TRBV28 to TRBJ2-5; no definite D call. Germline values: CDR1 MDHEN, CDR2 SYDVKM. Trimming stripped 1 base from V and 3 bases from J, with 3 bases between. The CDR3 sequence is 12 residues long. The CDR3 sequence is CASSLLKETQYF. CDR3 sequence (DNA): TGTGCCAGCAGTTTATTGAAAGAGACCCAGTACTTC.

In regard to this clonotype: One base away lies a much larger clone, so this may be a sequencing read error. The rearrangement links TRBV12-3 or TRBV12-4 to TRBJ1-6; possible D gene TRBD1, 5 bases. The CDR3 sequence is 14 residues long. Trimming removed 7 bases from V and 5 bases from J, with 12 bases in between. The CDR3 bases are TGTGCCAGCATCCGCGACAGCAATAATTCACCCCTCCACTTT. Encoded protein: CASIRDSNNSPLHF.

This clonotype was detected many times. The V call is TRBV6-5, the J call TRBJ1-5; D gene uncertain. The CDR3 sequence is 12 residues long. The germline V gene has CDR1 MNHEY and CDR2 SVGAGI. Trimming left V 2 bases short and J 7 bases short, with 6 bases between. The CDR3 DNA follows: TGTGCCAGCAGTTACGATGGCCAGCCCCAGCATTTT. Translating it yields CASSYDGQPQHF.

In its sample, this clonotype was seen many times. This chain links TRBV20-1 with TRBJ1-6; D unresolved. V shed 6 bases and J shed 3 bases, with 15 bases lying between them. The CDR3 runs 15 residues. The V gene's germline CDR1 is DFQATT and CDR2 SNEGSKA (reference sequence). The chain's CDR3 is CSATPGGLYNSPLHF. The DNA for the CDR3 is TGCAGTGCCACCCCGGGTGGCCTCTATAATTCACCCCTCCACTTT.

The rearrangement links TRBV19 to TRBJ1-5; unclear D gene. Between the trimmed V and J ends, which lost 6 bases and 5 bases, there was a span of 11 bases. The germline V gene encodes CDR1 LNHDA and CDR2 SQIVND (reference sequence). The CDR3 consists of 13 residues. The CDR3: CASSHGLYQPQHF. The CDR3 DNA reads as TGTGCCAGTAGCCACGGGCTCTATCAGCCCCAGCATTTT.

This chain uses TRBV5-8 with TRBJ2-5; D is perhaps TRBD1 or TRBD2 (5 bases each). Trimming took 0 bases from V and 4 from J, leaving 10 bases between them. CDR1 is SGHTS, CDR2 YDEGEE, per germline. The CDR3 consists of 14 residues. CDR3 bases: TGTGCCAGCAGCTTGGGGGTTGGGGGAGAGACCCAGTACTTC. As protein: CASSLGVGGETQYF.

This clonotype was counted at least ten times. This rearrangement joins TRBV10-3 to TRBJ2-5; 7 nucleotides match TRBD1. V was clipped by 0 bases and J by 3 bases; unmatched bases: 1. In germline, CDR1 is ENHRY, CDR2 SYGVKD. CDR3 length: 14 residues. Here the CDR3 DNA reads TGTGCCATCAGTGAGTCCGACAGGGAAGAGACCCAGTACTTC. It translates to CAISESDREETQYF.

This clonotype was seen many times. The CDR3 loop reads CASSDFRADYEQYF. For the CDR3, the DNA is TGTGCCAGCAGTGATTTCAGGGCGGACTACGAGCAGTACTTC. The rearrangement links TRBV6-1 to TRBJ2-7, with D perhaps TRBD1 (5 bases). V lost 3 bases to trimming and J lost 3 bases, with 12 bases between them. CDR1 is MNHNS and CDR2 is SASEGT in the germline V gene. This CDR3 has 14 amino acids.

This clonotype was counted at least ten times. The rearrangement joins TRBV20-1 to TRBJ1-1; 7 bases are shared with TRBD1. The CDR3 consists of 14 residues. After removal of 5 bases from V and 2 bases from J, the junction contained 8 bases not matched to a gene. CDR1 and CDR2 from the germline V gene are DFQATT and SNEGSKA (reference sequence). Written as DNA, the CDR3 is TGCAGTGCTCCAAAAAGACAGGGAAACACTGAAGCTTTCTTT. Its protein product is CSAPKRQGNTEAFF.

This clonotype was counted ten times or more. The CDR3 nucleotides are TGCAGCGTTGAAACAGGCCTTTCTGGAAACACCATATATTTT. Protein sequence: CSVETGLSGNTIYF. The V call is TRBV29-1, the J call TRBJ1-3; maybe TRBD1 (5 bases). The CDR3 covers 14 residues. CDR1 SQVTM and CDR2 ANQGSEA come from the germline V gene. V was clipped by 2 bases and J by 1 base, with 9 bases between them.

This clonotype was picked up many times. The chain combines TRBV12-3 or TRBV12-4 with TRBJ1-5; the match to TRBD1 covers 7 bases. This CDR3 is built from 14 residues. V lost 5 bases to trimming and J lost 2 bases; unmatched junction nucleotides: 3. The CDR3 DNA is TGTGCCAGCAGTGATACAGGGGGCAATCAGCCCCAGCATTTT. Protein: CASSDTGGNQPQHF.

A remark on this clonotype: The junction does not match germline at one end; this may be a read error. The gene calls are TRBV6-1 and TRBJ2-4, with a possible D match to TRBD2 (5 bases). Per the germline V gene, CDR1 is MNHNS and CDR2 is SASEGT. The CDR3 contains 15 residues. CDR3 sequence (DNA): TGTGCCAGCTGGGATAAGGCAGCGGCCAAAAACATTAAGTACTTC. This translates into CASWDKAAAKNIKYF.

This clonotype was seen ten or more times. The gene calls are TRBV19 and TRBJ2-5; 7 nucleotides align to TRBD1. V lost 8 bases, J lost 3 bases, and 12 bases stayed unmatched. CDR1 is LNHDA, CDR2 SQIVND, per germline (reference sequence). This CDR3 spans 15 amino acids. The CDR3 coding sequence is TGTGCCAGTTCTTCCCCGGGACAGAGCAAAGAGACCCAGTACTTC. This translates into CASSSPGQSKETQYF.

This clonotype was observed a handful of times. The chain employs TRBV15 and TRBJ1-1, with TRBD1 as a possible D gene (6 bases). V was clipped by 0 bases and J by 6 bases, with 14 bases between them. The CDR3 is made up of 15 amino acids. Germline V gives CDR1 LNHNV, CDR2 YYDKDF (reference sequence). CDR3 coding DNA: TGTGCCACCAGCAGAGAAGGAAGGGGGGCCTCTGAAGCTTTCTTT. Amino acid sequence: CATSREGRGASEAFF.

This clonotype was seen many times. The chain uses TRBV30 and TRBJ1-1; D unresolved. The CDR3 consists of 13 residues. The V gene lost 2 bases and the J gene lost 4 bases, with 11 bases spanning the gap. Germline V gene sequence: CDR1 GTSNPN, CDR2 SVGIG (reference sequence). The CDR3 region has the DNA TGTGCCTGGAGTAGGGATTCCAGCACTGAAGCTTTCTTT. This sequence encodes CAWSRDSSTEAFF.

The chain combines TRBV19 with TRBJ1-5; unclear D gene. CDR3 length equals 15 residues. The germline V gene has CDR1 LNHDA and CDR2 SQIVND (reference sequence). Trimming cost V 3 bases and J 5 bases, with 14 bases left between them. This chain's CDR3 is CASSIRSKGDQPQHF. CDR3 coding DNA: TGTGCCAGTAGTATTCGTTCAAAGGGTGATCAGCCCCAGCATTTT.